This TCR beta chain was captured in a study of neurological immune-mediated disorders. The cDNA was synthesized by means of template-switch 5'RACE, which was carried out with 10-nucleotide random UMIs. TCRdb processed the 5' RACE reads anew with MiXCR; each CDR3 protein has one entry. The table shows roughly 52,000 distinct CDR3 sequences, with over 3.5% occurring only once. This clonotype showed up many times. Sorted libraries drew on approximately 940,000 CD4+ or CD8+ T cells. This TCR came from a woman aged 40 to 50 with multiple sclerosis. Sequenced sample: CD4+ T cells from blood.

CDR3: CAISESKVQQETQYF. The CDR3 DNA reads TGTGCCATCAGTGAGTCGAAGGTTCAACAAGAGACCCAGTACTTC. The V gene is TRBV10-3, the J gene TRBJ2-5; no reliable D call. CDR1 and CDR2 (germline): ENHRY, SYGVKD. The CDR3 is 15 amino acids. Trimming took off 0 bases at V and 2 bases at J, with 10 bases between the two ends.